The present entry profiles one TCR beta chain with its context. No antigen is known for it. Sample time point: after neoadjuvant nivolumab, at surgical resection. Patients had newly diagnosed, untreated stage II-IVA oral cavity squamous cell carcinoma. No culture or expansion preceded analysis of these blood cells. The CDR3 is made up of 15 amino acids. The V and J ends lost 0 bases and 4 bases, in that order; junction bases with no gene match: 0. Per the germline V gene, CDR1 is SNHLY and CDR2 is FYNNEI. This specimen belongs to a study of neoadjuvant anti-PD-1 for oral cavity cancer. Six replicates per PBMC sample, mostly from 450 to 600 ng of genomic DNA. Generated by immunoSEQ multiplex PCR, the TCRdb table keeps only in-frame clones and is missing some. The sample includes over 11,000 clones, roughly 71% of them seen just once. General study findings and limits: Post-nivolumab, blood T cell clonality was significantly elevated in non-responders.

The source was PBMCs, collected after nivolumab (anti-PD-1) treatment. The gene calls are TRBV2 and TRBJ1-2; the match to TRBD1 covers 12 bases. This sequence originates from a person between 40 and 85 years old with oral cavity squamous cell carcinoma. CDR3 loop: CASSEAGQGAYGYTF. In DNA, the CDR3 is TGTGCCAGCAGTGAAGCGGGACAGGGGGCCTATGGCTACACCTTC.